This entry concerns a single T cell receptor (beta chain). Only in-frame clones appear in the TCRdb table, and some are missing; sequencing was by immunoSEQ multiplex PCR. The repertoire holds approximately 220,000 clones, with around 84% as singletons. Trimming stripped 0 bases from V and 11 bases from J, with 14 bases between. The CDR3 length is 13 residues. Germline values: CDR1 SGHRS, CDR2 YFSETQ. The data stem from a study of blood T cell repertoires in COVID-19. Study information: Samples of COVID-19 (acute and convalescent) were obtained from the United States, Italy and Spain. Nucleic acid was either cDNA or gDNA, and it came from T cells, B-cell-depleted T cells, or PBMCs.

The origin of this receptor is a man aged 60-69 years with acute or convalescent COVID-19. The material sequenced was peripheral blood. V is TRBV5-1 and J is TRBJ1-1, with D possibly matching TRBD1 (6 bases). The CDR3 protein is CASSLEGVLLAFF. CDR3 sequence (DNA): TGCGCCAGCAGCTTGGAGGGGGTACTTCTCGCTTTCTTT. Using reference TRBV5-1 and TRBJ1-1 for the parts outside the CDR3, the full variable domain is KAGVTQTPRYLIKTRGQQVTLSCSPISGHRSVSWYQQTPGQGLQFLFEYFSETQRNKGNFPGRFSGRQFSNSRSEMNVSTLELGDSALYLCASSLEGVLLAFFGQGTRLTVV.